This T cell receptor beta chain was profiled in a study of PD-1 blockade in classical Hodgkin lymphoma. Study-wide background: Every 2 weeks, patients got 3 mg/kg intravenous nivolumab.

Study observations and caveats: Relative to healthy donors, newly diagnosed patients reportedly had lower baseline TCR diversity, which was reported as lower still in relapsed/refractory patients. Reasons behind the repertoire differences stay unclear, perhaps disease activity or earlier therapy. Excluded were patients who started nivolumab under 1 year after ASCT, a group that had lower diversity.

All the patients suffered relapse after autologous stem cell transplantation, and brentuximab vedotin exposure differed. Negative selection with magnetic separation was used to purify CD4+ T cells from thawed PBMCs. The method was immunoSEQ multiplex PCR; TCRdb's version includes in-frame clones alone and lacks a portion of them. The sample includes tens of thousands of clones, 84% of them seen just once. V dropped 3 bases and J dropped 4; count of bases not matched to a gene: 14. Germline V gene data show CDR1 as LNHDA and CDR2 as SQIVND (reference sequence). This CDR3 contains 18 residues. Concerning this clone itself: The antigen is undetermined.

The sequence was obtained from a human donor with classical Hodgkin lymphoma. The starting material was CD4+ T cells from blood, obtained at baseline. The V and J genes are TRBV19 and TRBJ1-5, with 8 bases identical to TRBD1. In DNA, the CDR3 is TGTGCCAGTAGTATCTTTGGGCAGGGGGCCGTTCGGAATCAGCCCCAGCATTTT. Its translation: CASSIFGQGAVRNQPQHF.